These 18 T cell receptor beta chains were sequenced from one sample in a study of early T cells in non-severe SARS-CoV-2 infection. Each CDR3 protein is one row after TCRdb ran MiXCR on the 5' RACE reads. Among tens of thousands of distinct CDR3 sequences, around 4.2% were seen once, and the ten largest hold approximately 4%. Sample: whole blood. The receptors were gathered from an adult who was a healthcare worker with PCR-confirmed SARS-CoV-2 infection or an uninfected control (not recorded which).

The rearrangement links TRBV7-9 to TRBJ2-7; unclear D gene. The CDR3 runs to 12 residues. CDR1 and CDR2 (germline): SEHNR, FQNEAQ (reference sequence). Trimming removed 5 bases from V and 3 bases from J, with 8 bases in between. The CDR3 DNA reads TGTGCCAGCAGCCTATACGGCTACGAGCAGTACTTC. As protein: CASSLYGYEQYF.

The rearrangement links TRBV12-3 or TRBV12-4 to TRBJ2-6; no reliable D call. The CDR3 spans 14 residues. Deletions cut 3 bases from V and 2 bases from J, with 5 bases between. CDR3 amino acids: CASSFSTGANVLTF. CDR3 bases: TGTGCCAGCAGTTTCTCGACTGGGGCCAACGTCCTGACTTTC.

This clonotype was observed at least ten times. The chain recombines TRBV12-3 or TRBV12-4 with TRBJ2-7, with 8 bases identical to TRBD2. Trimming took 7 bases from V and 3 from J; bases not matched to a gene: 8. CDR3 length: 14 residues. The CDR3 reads CASTSPGTSYEQYF. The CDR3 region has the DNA TGTGCCAGCACCTCCCCCGGGACTAGCTACGAGCAGTACTTC.

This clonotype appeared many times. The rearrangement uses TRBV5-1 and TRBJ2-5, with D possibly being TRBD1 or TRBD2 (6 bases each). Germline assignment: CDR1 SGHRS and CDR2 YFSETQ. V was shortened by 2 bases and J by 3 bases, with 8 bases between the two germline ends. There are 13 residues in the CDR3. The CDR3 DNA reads TGCGCCAGCAGCTTCGGGGGCAAAGAGACCCAGTACTTC. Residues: CASSFGGKETQYF. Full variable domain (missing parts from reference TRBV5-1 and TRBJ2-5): KAGVTQTPRYLIKTRGQQVTLSCSPISGHRSVSWYQQTPGQGLQFLFEYFSETQRNKGNFPGRFSGRQFSNSRSEMNVSTLELGDSALYLCASSFGGKETQYFGPGTRLLVL.

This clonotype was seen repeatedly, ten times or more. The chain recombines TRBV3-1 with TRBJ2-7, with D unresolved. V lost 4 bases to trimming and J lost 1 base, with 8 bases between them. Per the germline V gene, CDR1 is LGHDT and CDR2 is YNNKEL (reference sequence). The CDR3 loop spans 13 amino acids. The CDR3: CASSPDTSYEQYF. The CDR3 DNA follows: TGTGCCAGCAGCCCCGACACATCCTACGAGCAGTACTTC.

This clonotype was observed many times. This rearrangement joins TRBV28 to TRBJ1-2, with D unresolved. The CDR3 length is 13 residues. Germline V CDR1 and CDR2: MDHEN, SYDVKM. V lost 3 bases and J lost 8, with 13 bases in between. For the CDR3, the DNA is TGTGCCAGCAGTTTGTCGTGGAGAACGGGCTACACCTTC. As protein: CASSLSWRTGYTF.

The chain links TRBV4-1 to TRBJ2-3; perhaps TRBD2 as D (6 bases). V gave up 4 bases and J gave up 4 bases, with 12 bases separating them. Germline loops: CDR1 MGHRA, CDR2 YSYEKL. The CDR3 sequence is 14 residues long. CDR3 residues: CASSLGLGPDTQYF. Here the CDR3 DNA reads TGCGCCAGCAGCCTGGGACTGGGCCCAGATACGCAGTATTTT.

DNA of the CDR3: TGCAGCGTTTTGGAGCTAGGTCCGGTACAAGAGACCCAGTACTTC. Its protein is CSVLELGPVQETQYF. The rearrangement links TRBV29-1 to TRBJ2-5, with D hard to call. CDR1 SQVTM and CDR2 ANQGSEA come from the germline V gene. The ends were cut back, 5 bases at V and 2 bases at J, with 18 bases in the middle. The CDR3 totals 15 residues.

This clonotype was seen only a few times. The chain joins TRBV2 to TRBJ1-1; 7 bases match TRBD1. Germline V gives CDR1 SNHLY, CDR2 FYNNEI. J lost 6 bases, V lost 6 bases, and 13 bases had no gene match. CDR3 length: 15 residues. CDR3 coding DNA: TGTGCCAGCAGCCAAGAAAAGACAGGGAGGGCTGAAGCTTTCTTT. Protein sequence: CASSQEKTGRAEAFF. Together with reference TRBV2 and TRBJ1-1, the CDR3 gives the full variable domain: EPEVTQTPSHQVTQMGQEVILRCVPISNHLYFYWYRQILGQKVEFLVSFYNNEISEKSEIFDDQFSVERPDGSNFTLKIRSTKLEDSAMYFCASSQEKTGRAEAFFGQGTRLTVV.

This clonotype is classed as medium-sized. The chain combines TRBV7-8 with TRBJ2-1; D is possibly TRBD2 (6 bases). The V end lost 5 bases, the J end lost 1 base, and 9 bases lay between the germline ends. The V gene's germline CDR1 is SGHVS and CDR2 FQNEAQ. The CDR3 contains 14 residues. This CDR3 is CASSPGVSYNEQFF. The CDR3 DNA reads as TGTGCCAGCAGCCCGGGAGTGTCCTACAATGAGCAGTTCTTC.

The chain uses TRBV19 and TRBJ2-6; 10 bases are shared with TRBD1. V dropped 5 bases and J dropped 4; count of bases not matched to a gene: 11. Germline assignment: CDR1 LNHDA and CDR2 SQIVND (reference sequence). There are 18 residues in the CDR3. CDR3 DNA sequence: TGTGCCAGTAGTCCCCCGAGACAGGGGGCTAAGGGGGCCAACGTCCTGACTTTC. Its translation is CASSPPRQGAKGANVLTF.

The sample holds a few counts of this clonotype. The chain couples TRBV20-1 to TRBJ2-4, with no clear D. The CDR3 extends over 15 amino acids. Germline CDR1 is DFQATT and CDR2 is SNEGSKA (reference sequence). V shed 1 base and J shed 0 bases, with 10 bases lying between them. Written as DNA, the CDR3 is TGCAGTGCTAGAGTTAGTGATTTAGCCAAAAACATTCAGTACTTC. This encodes CSARVSDLAKNIQYF.

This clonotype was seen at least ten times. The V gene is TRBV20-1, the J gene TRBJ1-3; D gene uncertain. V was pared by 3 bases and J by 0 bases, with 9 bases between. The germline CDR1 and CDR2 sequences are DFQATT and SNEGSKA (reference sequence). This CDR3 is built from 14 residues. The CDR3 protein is CSASFGSSGNTIYF. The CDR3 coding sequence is TGCAGTGCTAGCTTCGGCAGCTCTGGAAACACCATATATTTT.

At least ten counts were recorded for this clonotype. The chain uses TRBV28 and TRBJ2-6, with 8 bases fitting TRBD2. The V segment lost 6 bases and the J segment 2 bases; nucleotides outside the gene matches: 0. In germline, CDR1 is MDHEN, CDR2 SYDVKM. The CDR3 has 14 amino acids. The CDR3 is CASSGRAGANVLTF. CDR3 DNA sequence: TGTGCCAGCAGCGGGAGGGCTGGGGCCAACGTCCTGACTTTC.

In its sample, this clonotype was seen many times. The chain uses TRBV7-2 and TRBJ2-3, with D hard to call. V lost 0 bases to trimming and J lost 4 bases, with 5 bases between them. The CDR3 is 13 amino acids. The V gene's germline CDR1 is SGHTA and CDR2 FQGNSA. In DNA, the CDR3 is TGTGCCAGCAGCTTAGCAGGAGCAGATACGCAGTATTTT. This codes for CASSLAGADTQYF.

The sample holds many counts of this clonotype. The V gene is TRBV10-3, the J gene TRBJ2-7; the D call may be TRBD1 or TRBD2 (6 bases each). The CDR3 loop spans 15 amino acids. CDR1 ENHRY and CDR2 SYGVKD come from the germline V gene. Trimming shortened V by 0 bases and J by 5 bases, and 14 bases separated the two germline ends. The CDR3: CAISESSRGHHEQYF. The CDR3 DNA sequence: TGTGCCATCAGTGAGTCGAGTCGGGGGCATCACGAGCAGTACTTC.

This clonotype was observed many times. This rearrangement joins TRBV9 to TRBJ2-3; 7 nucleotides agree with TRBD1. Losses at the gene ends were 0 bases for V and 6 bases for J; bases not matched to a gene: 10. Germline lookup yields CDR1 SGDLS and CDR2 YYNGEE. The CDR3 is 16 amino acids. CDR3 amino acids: CASSVVASRGKDTQYF. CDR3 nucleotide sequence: TGTGCCAGCAGCGTAGTAGCTAGCAGGGGGAAGGATACGCAGTATTTT.

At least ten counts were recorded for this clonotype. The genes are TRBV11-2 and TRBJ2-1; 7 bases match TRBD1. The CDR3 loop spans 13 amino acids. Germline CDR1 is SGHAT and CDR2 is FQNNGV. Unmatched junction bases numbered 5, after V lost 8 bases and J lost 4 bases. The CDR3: CASSTDRYNEQFF. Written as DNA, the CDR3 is TGTGCCAGCTCCACGGACAGGTACAATGAGCAGTTCTTC.